This TCR beta chain comes out of a study of T cells expressing NK-cell markers. Study background: All TCR beta repertoires analysed originated from sorted CD3+CD56+NKG2C+, CD3+CD56+NKG2C- and CD3+CD56-NKG2C+ T cells.

The authors generated TCR beta cDNA through 5'RACE template switching with UMIs. TCRdb reprocessed the 5' RACE reads, keeping one entry per CDR3 protein, no DNA. The sample has approximately 380,000 distinct CDR3 sequences. The sequencing sample was made of blood T cells: a sorted CD56 or NKG2C T cell subset, CD4+ or CD8+ T cells, or bulk PBMC T cells (not recorded which). This clonotype originated in a man aged 18-70 years in good health.

The CDR3 loop is CASSQRGGPSYEQYF. The chain is built from TRBV3-1 and TRBJ2-7; TCRdb names TRBD2, which stays unverified in the absence of DNA. Germline CDR1 and CDR2: LGHDT and YNNKEL (reference sequence). This CDR3 contains 15 residues.